Presented here are 5 T cell receptor beta chains from one specimen sequenced in a study of CD8 T cells in Susac syndrome. Random-hexamer reverse transcription was applied to roughly 0.5 to 1 ug RNA. From the immunoSEQ multiplex PCR reads, TCRdb called clonotypes with MiXCR, one entry per CDR3 protein. Here the sample spans approximately 65,000 distinct CDR3 sequences, about 92% being singletons. Sequencing was carried out using CD8+ T cells from PBMCs. Receptors were obtained from a human donor in good health.

This chain connects TRBV2 to TRBJ2-5; D is unclear. This CDR3 contains 14 residues. V was pared by 0 bases and J by 4 bases, with 9 bases between. Per the germline V gene, CDR1 is SNHLY and CDR2 is FYNNEI. The CDR3 spells CASSEALGPETQYF. CDR3 in DNA: TGTGCCAGCAGTGAAGCGTTGGGCCCAGAGACCCAGTACTTC.

The chain couples TRBV5-1 to TRBJ1-1, with 7 bases that match TRBD1. CDR1 SGHRS and CDR2 YFSETQ come from the germline V gene. The CDR3 is made up of 16 amino acids. J was trimmed by 0 bases and V by 4 bases; bases with no gene match: 9. CDR3 loop: CASSPGQVYMNTEAFF. The CDR3 DNA follows: TGCGCCAGCAGCCCCGGACAGGTATACATGAACACTGAAGCTTTCTTT.

The chain has TRBV6-2 or TRBV6-3 and TRBJ2-7; D not certain. V shed 6 bases and J shed 2 bases, with 17 bases lying between them. The V gene's germline CDR1 is MNHEY and CDR2 SVGEGT. The CDR3 runs to 15 residues. In nucleotides, the CDR3 is TGTGCCAGCAGCTCCGACCCAGACACCGCCTACGAGCAGTACTTC. It yields the protein CASSSDPDTAYEQYF.

The chain uses TRBV4-2 and TRBJ2-7, with a tentative D call TRBD1 (5 bases). The V gene's germline CDR1 is LGHNA and CDR2 YNFKEQ. CDR3 length equals 15 residues. Trimming shortened V by 2 bases and J by 0 bases, and 11 bases separated the two germline ends. The DNA of the CDR3 is TGTGCCAGCAGCCAATCCGGTGACAGCTCCTACGAGCAGTACTTC. Its translation: CASSQSGDSSYEQYF.

The rearrangement uses TRBV7-9 and TRBJ1-2, with a weak D call TRBD1 (5 bases). Germline CDR1 SEHNR, CDR2 FQNEAQ (reference sequence). The ends were cut back, 1 base at V and 4 bases at J, with 16 bases in the middle. This CDR3 is built from 16 residues. This CDR3 is CASSLGGGGASYGYTF. DNA for the CDR3: TGTGCCAGCAGCTTAGGCGGGGGTGGTGCTAGCTATGGCTACACCTTC.